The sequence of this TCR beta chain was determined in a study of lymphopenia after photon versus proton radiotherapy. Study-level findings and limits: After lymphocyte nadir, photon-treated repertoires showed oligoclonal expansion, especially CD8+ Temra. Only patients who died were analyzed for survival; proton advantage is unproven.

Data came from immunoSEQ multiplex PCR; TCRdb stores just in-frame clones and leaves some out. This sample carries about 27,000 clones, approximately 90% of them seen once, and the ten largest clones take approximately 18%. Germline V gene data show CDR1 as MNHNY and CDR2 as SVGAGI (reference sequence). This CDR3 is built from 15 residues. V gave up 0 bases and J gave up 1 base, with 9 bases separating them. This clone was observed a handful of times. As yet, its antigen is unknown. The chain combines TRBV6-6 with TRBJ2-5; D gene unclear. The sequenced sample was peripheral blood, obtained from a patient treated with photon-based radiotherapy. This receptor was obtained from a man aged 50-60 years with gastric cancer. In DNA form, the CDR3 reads TGTGCCAGCAGTTACTCGTTCCGACCCCAAGAGACCCAGTACTTC. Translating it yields CASSYSFRPQETQYF.